This entry lists 26 T cell receptor beta chains sequenced from one sample in a study of graft-versus-host responses after intestinal transplantation. Sequencing used immunoSEQ multiplex PCR; TCRdb keeps in-frame clones, though not all of them. The sample holds tens of thousands of clones, roughly 93% seen once. These receptors' targets are unknown. Specimen: unstimulated CD8+ T cells sorted from spleen or lymph node cells, collected before intestinal transplant. These receptors were obtained from a human donor who received an intestinal transplant.

The chain carries TRBV28 and TRBJ1-2; possibly TRBD1 for D (5 bases). The germline V gene has CDR1 MDHEN and CDR2 SYDVKM. V was pared by 6 bases and J by 6 bases, with 8 bases between. The CDR3 has 11 amino acids. As DNA, the CDR3 is TGTGCCAGCAGCCAGGGCAATGGCTACACCTTC. This gives the protein CASSQGNGYTF.

The chain joins TRBV28 to TRBJ1-1, with D unclear. From germline, CDR1 is MDHEN and CDR2 SYDVKM. The CDR3 has 13 amino acids. V was pared by 1 base and J by 3 bases, with 6 bases between. DNA for the CDR3: TGTGCCAGCAGTTTATATGGCCACACTGAAGCTTTCTTT. This encodes CASSLYGHTEAFF.

The rearrangement joins TRBV13 to TRBJ2-3; 8 bases are shared with TRBD1. The length of the CDR3 is 14 residues. The J segment lost 2 bases and the V segment lost 5 bases, leaving 3 bases of the junction unmatched. CDR1 is PRHDT and CDR2 is FYEKMQ in the germline V gene (reference sequence). CDR3 residues: CASSHRGNTDTQYF. CDR3 bases: TGTGCCAGCAGCCACAGGGGGAACACAGATACGCAGTATTTT.

This sequence joins TRBV4-1 and TRBJ1-2, with TRBD1 identical over 7 bases. CDR1 MGHRA and CDR2 YSYEKL come from the germline V gene. The CDR3 totals 15 residues. V lost 2 bases, J lost 2 bases, and 5 bases stayed unmatched. The CDR3 loop reads CASSQWTGTNYGYTF. The CDR3 DNA reads as TGCGCCAGCAGCCAATGGACAGGTACGAACTATGGCTACACCTTC.

This chain connects TRBV4-2 to TRBJ1-1, with D possibly TRBD1 on 5 matching bases. Germline V gene sequence: CDR1 LGHNA, CDR2 YNFKEQ. V lost 8 bases and J lost 0, with 16 bases in between. CDR3 length: 15 residues. CDR3 sequence reads: CASSTQGVLNTEAFF. The CDR3 DNA reads TGTGCCAGCTCAACTCAAGGGGTCCTGAACACTGAAGCTTTCTTT.

This chain uses TRBV9 with TRBJ2-3, with 7 bases lining up with TRBD1. The CDR3 spans 14 residues. J was trimmed by 5 bases and V by 3 bases; bases with no gene match: 6. Germline-derived CDR1 and CDR2 are SGDLS and YYNGEE. The CDR3 DNA sequence: TGTGCCAGCAGCGCCTCAGGGGACAGAGATACGCAGTATTTT. Translated: CASSASGDRDTQYF. Using reference TRBV9 and TRBJ2-3 for the parts outside the CDR3, the full variable domain is DSGVTQTPKHLITATGQRVTLRCSPRSGDLSVYWYQQSLDQGLQFLIQYYNGEERAKGNILERFSAQQFPDLHSELNLSSLELGDSALYFCASSASGDRDTQYFGPGTRLTVL.

The chain has TRBV6-5 and TRBJ1-2, with a possible D match to TRBD1 (5 bases). Germline CDR1 MNHEY, CDR2 SVGAGI. The CDR3 runs to 13 residues. Deletions cut 0 bases from V and 6 bases from J, with 8 bases between. CDR3 loop: CASSYSQGNGYTF. The CDR3 DNA reads TGTGCCAGCAGTTACTCCCAGGGAAATGGCTACACCTTC.

The genes are TRBV27 and TRBJ2-1; 11 positions match TRBD2. The CDR3 loop spans 16 amino acids. J was trimmed by 7 bases and V by 0 bases; bases with no gene match: 5. In germline, CDR1 is MNHEY, CDR2 SMNVEV (reference sequence). The DNA for the CDR3 is TGTGCCAGCAGTTTATCCCTAGCGGGAGGTGCGAATGAGCAGTTCTTC. Its protein product is CASSLSLAGGANEQFF.

The J gene is TRBJ1-2, the V gene TRBV30; unclear D gene. Germline loops: CDR1 GTSNPN, CDR2 SVGIG (reference sequence). V lost 2 bases and J 5 bases, leaving 12 bases between the germline ends. The CDR3 loop spans 13 amino acids. CDR3 region: CAWSPGTPYGYTF. The DNA of the CDR3 is TGTGCCTGGAGTCCAGGTACCCCTTATGGCTACACCTTC.

This sequence joins TRBV5-4 and TRBJ1-1; D is undetermined. This CDR3 spans 14 amino acids. Germline V lookup: CDR1 SGHNT, CDR2 YYREEE (reference sequence). V shed 3 bases and J shed 1 base, with 10 bases lying between them. CDR3 residues: CASSYLDWNTEAFF. The CDR3, as DNA: TGTGCCAGCAGCTATCTCGACTGGAACACTGAAGCTTTCTTT.

The chain couples TRBV9 to TRBJ1-4; TRBD1 might be the D (6 bases). Germline loops: CDR1 SGDLS, CDR2 YYNGEE. V was clipped by 3 bases and J by 7 bases, with 16 bases between them. This CDR3 contains 15 residues. The CDR3 spells CASSAQGSRSEKLFF. CDR3 in DNA: TGTGCCAGCAGCGCACAGGGCAGTCGGAGTGAAAAACTGTTTTTT.

This rearrangement joins TRBV7-7 to TRBJ2-2; no reliable D call. This CDR3 contains 13 residues. Deletions cut 5 bases from V and 3 bases from J, with 7 bases between. The V gene's germline CDR1 is SSHAT and CDR2 FNYEAQ (reference sequence). The CDR3 sequence: CASSTIDTGELFF. The CDR3 nucleotides are TGTGCCAGCAGCACCATAGACACCGGGGAGCTGTTTTTT.

The chain couples TRBV19 to TRBJ2-1; 8 bases agree with TRBD2. The CDR3 spans 15 residues. Germline CDR1 and CDR2: LNHDA and SQIVND (reference sequence). V shed 1 base, J shed 6 bases, and the junction held 5 bases outside the gene matches. The CDR3 sequence: CASSIGAAGVNEQFF. CDR3 in DNA: TGTGCCAGTAGTATAGGGGCAGCGGGGGTCAATGAGCAGTTCTTC.

The chain's CDR3 is CASSEWPTYEQYF. CDR3 bases: TGTGCCAGCAGTGAATGGCCCACCTACGAGCAGTACTTC. The chain is built from TRBV2 and TRBJ2-7; D gene ambiguous. The germline V and J ends were trimmed by 2 bases and 2 bases, with 7 bases remaining between them. The CDR3 extends over 13 amino acids. Germline CDR1 and CDR2: SNHLY and FYNNEI.

The chain is built from TRBV4-1 and TRBJ2-7; D might be TRBD2 (5 bases). The CDR3 is 14 amino acids. The ends were cut back, 4 bases at V and 2 bases at J, with 12 bases in the middle. The germline V gene encodes CDR1 MGHRA and CDR2 YSYEKL. The CDR3 region is CASSPGGYPYEQYF. The CDR3 bases are TGCGCCAGCAGCCCTGGAGGTTACCCCTACGAGCAGTACTTC.

The V call is TRBV7-9, the J call TRBJ2-5, with 9 bases fitting TRBD1. Germline CDR1 and CDR2: SEHNR and FQNEAQ (reference sequence). The CDR3 covers 16 residues. The V segment lost 5 bases and the J segment 1 base; nucleotides outside the gene matches: 8. The CDR3: CASSPVGTGSQETQYF. The DNA of the CDR3 is TGTGCCAGCAGCCCCGTCGGGACAGGGTCCCAAGAGACCCAGTACTTC.

The chain uses TRBV4-2 and TRBJ1-1; a possible D gene is TRBD1 (5 bases). The CDR3 covers 15 residues. Germline assignment: CDR1 LGHNA and CDR2 YNFKEQ. V was cut by 4 bases and J by 0 bases, with 12 bases left in between. The chain's CDR3 is CASSPTQTVNTEAFF. CDR3 bases: TGTGCCAGCAGCCCTACCCAGACAGTGAACACTGAAGCTTTCTTT.

The chain employs TRBV10-1 and TRBJ2-3; D is ambiguous. Germline lookup yields CDR1 WNHNN and CDR2 SYGVQD (reference sequence). The CDR3 length is 13 residues. The V gene lost 7 bases and the J gene lost 6 bases, with 14 bases spanning the gap. This chain's CDR3 is CASIRRSHDTQYF. DNA for the CDR3: TGCGCCAGCATTCGTCGGAGTCACGATACGCAGTATTTT.

This sequence joins TRBV25-1 and TRBJ2-7; D is uncertain. The CDR3 totals 13 residues. CDR1 and CDR2 from the germline V gene are MGHDK and SYGVNS. Trimming left V 4 bases short and J 0 bases short, with 7 bases between. DNA for the CDR3: TGTGCCAGCAGTGCGCAGGACTCCTACGAGCAGTACTTC. It specifies CASSAQDSYEQYF.

The V gene is TRBV6-1, the J gene TRBJ2-7, with TRBD2 matching over 13 bases. Germline V gene data show CDR1 as MNHNS and CDR2 as SASEGT. V was pared by 4 bases and J by 4 bases, with 4 bases of the junction left unmatched. The CDR3 spans 15 residues. The chain's CDR3 is CASSATSGRLYEQYF. DNA of the CDR3: TGTGCCAGCAGTGCGACTAGCGGGAGGCTGTACGAGCAGTACTTC.

The chain couples TRBV19 to TRBJ2-3, with unresolved D. The CDR3 extends over 13 amino acids. Trimming took off 4 bases at V and 2 bases at J, with 7 bases between the two ends. Germline assignment: CDR1 LNHDA and CDR2 SQIVND (reference sequence). The CDR3 loop reads CASSTLSTDTQYF. CDR3 nucleotide sequence: TGTGCCAGTAGTACACTTTCCACAGATACGCAGTATTTT. Based on the CDR3 plus reference TRBV19 and TRBJ2-3, the full variable domain is DGGITQSPKYLFRKEGQNVTLSCEQNLNHDAMYWYRQDPGQGLRLIYYSQIVNDFQKGDIAEGYSVSREKKESFPLTVTSAQKNPTAFYLCASSTLSTDTQYFGPGTRLTVL.

The chain combines TRBV19 with TRBJ2-1; weak D call: TRBD1 (5 bases). Germline V gene data show CDR1 as LNHDA and CDR2 as SQIVND (reference sequence). This CDR3 has 15 amino acids. Trimming removed 6 bases from V and 1 base from J, with 13 bases in between. The CDR3 sequence: CASRPRVQSYNEQFF. The CDR3 DNA follows: TGTGCCAGTAGGCCCAGGGTGCAGTCCTACAATGAGCAGTTCTTC.

This clone was seen once. The chain links TRBV5-1 to TRBJ2-1, with TRBD2 as a possible D gene (5 bases). Germline assignment: CDR1 SGHRS and CDR2 YFSETQ. V lost 7 bases, J lost 0 bases, and 14 bases lay in between. The CDR3 runs 15 residues. The CDR3 here is CASSAELSSYNEQFF. The CDR3 DNA follows: TGCGCCAGCTCAGCGGAACTCAGCTCCTACAATGAGCAGTTCTTC.

This clone has more than one count but fewer than ten. The chain carries TRBV10-3 and TRBJ1-1, with unresolved D. The germline V gene encodes CDR1 ENHRY and CDR2 SYGVKD. The CDR3 has 14 amino acids. V dropped 0 bases and J dropped 3 bases, with 8 bases sitting between them. The DNA of the CDR3 is TGTGCCATCAGTGAGTCCCCGGAGGACACTGAAGCTTTCTTT. Translated: CAISESPEDTEAFF.

The V and J genes are TRBV19 and TRBJ2-1; 10 bases are a match to TRBD2. CDR3 size: 16 residues. Germline trimming cut 3 bases from V and 6 bases from J; bases unmatched to any gene: 8. In germline, CDR1 is LNHDA, CDR2 SQIVND (reference sequence). The DNA of the CDR3 is TGTGCCAGTAGTATCGGAGCGGGAGGGCCGGGCAATGAGCAGTTCTTC. Amino acids: CASSIGAGGPGNEQFF.

This rearrangement joins TRBV2 to TRBJ1-2; TRBD1 matches 9 bases. Germline assignment: CDR1 SNHLY and CDR2 FYNNEI. The CDR3 length is 15 residues. The V segment lost 6 bases and the J segment 2 bases; nucleotides outside the gene matches: 7. CDR3 sequence: CASRNRDRENYGYTF. CDR3 nucleotide sequence: TGTGCCAGCAGGAACCGGGACAGGGAGAACTATGGCTACACCTTC.